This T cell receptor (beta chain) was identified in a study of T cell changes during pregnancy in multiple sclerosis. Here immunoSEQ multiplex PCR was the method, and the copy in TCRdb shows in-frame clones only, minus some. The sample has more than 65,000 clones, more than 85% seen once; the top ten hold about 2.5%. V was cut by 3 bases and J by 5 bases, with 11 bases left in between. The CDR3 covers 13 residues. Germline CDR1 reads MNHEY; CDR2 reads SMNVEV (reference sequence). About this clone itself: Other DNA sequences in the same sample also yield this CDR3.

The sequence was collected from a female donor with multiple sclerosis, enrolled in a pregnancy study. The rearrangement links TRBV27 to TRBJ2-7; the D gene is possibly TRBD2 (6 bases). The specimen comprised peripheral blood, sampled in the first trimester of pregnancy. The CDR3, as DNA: TGTGCCAGCAGTTTTGGCGGGACCCACGAGCAGTACTTC. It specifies CASSFGGTHEQYF.